This entry describes one T cell receptor beta chain. In this sample, this clonotype turned up a few times. The specificity of this receptor is unknown. No much larger clone is present one base from it, and per-base qualities are unavailable. The entry originates in a study of response to subunit inactivated influenza vaccine (dated by TCRdb to 2016 to 2018). For the wider study: Deep quantitative T cell receptor repertoire profiling was used in the study to track responses to a trivalent subunit inactivated influenza vaccine.

General findings and caveats noted by the study authors: The authors suggested that each seasonal influenza vaccination may recruit only a limited number of new T cells.

The protocol used for the library was RT-PCR. Instrument used: Illumina HiSeq 2500. The public reads were reprocessed in TCRdb via fastp at Q25 and MiXCR, keeping in-frame beta chains. Merged by CDR3 protein, the rows form single entries marked with the most common genes and DNA. The sample table records approximately 530,000 distinct CDR3 sequences; less than 7.5% of these occur just once. Around 12% of the sample belongs to the ten largest clones. Unmatched junction bases come to 9, with V trimmed by 4 bases and J by 5 bases. CDR1 LGHNA and CDR2 YSLEER are derived from the germline V gene. The CDR3 measures 16 amino acids from cysteine to phenylalanine. Only the CDR3 part of the read is kept: 48 bases, read in frame from the first base.

Sequencing was performed on PBMCs from blood, taken around 2 years after vaccination. The sequence is built from TRBV4-3 and TRBJ2-1, and 9 junction bases match TRBD1. The sequence was collected from a man aged 45-69 years who received an inactivated influenza vaccine. Donor details come from another sample of the same person, matched by shared clones. The DNA sequence is as follows: TGCGCCAGCAGCCTCTCATGGGGACAGGGCCACAATGAGCAGTTCTTC. Its translation reads: CASSLSWGQGHNEQFF.